The next 27 T cell receptor beta chains were all read from a single sample in a study of blood T cell repertoires in COVID-19. The protocol was immunoSEQ multiplex PCR, while the TCRdb copy is restricted to in-frame clones and leaves out a portion. The table lists hundreds of thousands of clones, 85% to 90% of them singletons, with approximately 6% in the top ten. Specimen: peripheral blood. These receptors were collected from a man older than 75 with acute or convalescent COVID-19.

The count of this clone is one. The chain joins TRBV29-1 to TRBJ2-1, with TRBD2 matching over 8 bases. Germline CDR1 is SQVTM and CDR2 is ANQGSEA. The CDR3 loop spans 15 amino acids. The V segment lost 6 bases and the J segment 6 bases; nucleotides outside the gene matches: 13. CDR3 in amino acids: CSVVKGTRGVNEQFF. CDR3 bases: TGCAGCGTAGTGAAGGGGACTAGGGGGGTCAATGAGCAGTTCTTC.

This clone came up once. The chain has TRBV5-1 and TRBJ2-7; 7 bases map to TRBD1. CDR1 is SGHRS, CDR2 YFSETQ, per germline. This CDR3 has 14 amino acids. The V gene end was trimmed by 3 bases and the J gene end by 5 bases; junction bases not matched to a gene: 8. CDR3: CASSSPGQQNEQYF. CDR3 DNA: TGCGCCAGCAGCTCGCCGGGACAGCAAAACGAGCAGTACTTC.

This clone was counted only a few times. The rearrangement joins TRBV28 to TRBJ2-7, with TRBD1 identical over 11 bases. Germline CDR1 is MDHEN and CDR2 is SYDVKM. The CDR3 contains 15 residues. V lost 8 bases to trimming and J lost 4 bases; unmatched junction nucleotides: 10. CDR3 residues: CASGTGGTSWYEQYF. CDR3 DNA: TGTGCCAGCGGGACAGGGGGTACCTCTTGGTACGAGCAGTACTTC.

The table lists this clone with many counts. This sample also contains other DNA sequences that code for the same CDR3. V and J are TRBV15 and TRBJ1-5; the D is unclear. Per the germline V gene, CDR1 is LNHNV and CDR2 is YYDKDF (reference sequence). Trimming shortened V by 1 base and J by 0 bases, and 7 bases separated the two germline ends. This CDR3 has 15 amino acids. The CDR3 nucleotides read TGTGCCACCAGCAGAGTTGGAGATAGCAATCAGCCCCAGCATTTT. As protein: CATSRVGDSNQPQHF.

V is TRBV7-8 and J is TRBJ2-2; 9 bases match TRBD2. J lost 9 bases, V lost 6 bases, and 11 bases had no gene match. CDR1 and CDR2 (germline): SGHVS, FQNEAQ. This CDR3 is built from 15 residues. The CDR3, as DNA: TGTGCCAGCAGTCATAGCGGGAGAGTTCTAAGGGAGCTGTTTTTT. It encodes CASSHSGRVLRELFF. The full variable domain, its missing parts supplied by reference TRBV7-8 and TRBJ2-2, is GAGVSQSPRYKVAKRGQDVALRCDPISGHVSLFWYQQALGQGPEFLTYFQNEAQLDKSGLPSDRFFAERPEGSVSTLKIQRTQQEDSAVYLCASSHSGRVLRELFFGEGSRLTVL.

This sequence joins TRBV4-1 and TRBJ2-1; TRBD2 matches at 11 bases. V trimming: 0 bases; J trimming: 6 bases; junction bases outside the gene matches: 7. CDR1 MGHRA and CDR2 YSYEKL come from the germline V gene. CDR3 length: 17 residues. Here the CDR3 DNA reads TGCGCCAGCAGCCAAGATAGTGCGCTAGCGGGAGGCAATGAGCAGTTCTTC. Protein: CASSQDSALAGGNEQFF.

The gene calls are TRBV12-3 or TRBV12-4 and TRBJ1-2; 8 nucleotides line up with TRBD1. The trim removed 3 bases at V and 7 bases at J, leaving 4 bases unmatched. The CDR3 loop spans 13 amino acids. This CDR3 is CASSLATGAGYTF. In nucleotides, the CDR3 is TGTGCCAGCAGTTTGGCGACAGGGGCTGGCTACACCTTC.

The J gene is TRBJ2-1, the V gene TRBV18; TRBD1 is a possible D gene (5 bases). Germline V gene sequence: CDR1 KGHSH, CDR2 LQKENI. Trimming removed 0 bases at V and 7 bases at J, with 13 bases between. The length of the CDR3 is 15 residues. The CDR3 here is CASSPPGNGQNEQFF. DNA of the CDR3: TGTGCCAGCTCACCACCGGGGAATGGACAAAATGAGCAGTTCTTC.

The V and J genes are TRBV19 and TRBJ2-7, with 11 bases that match TRBD1. V lost 9 bases, J lost 3 bases, and 7 bases stayed unmatched. Germline V gene data show CDR1 as LNHDA and CDR2 as SQIVND (reference sequence). This CDR3 is 14 amino acids long. For the CDR3, the DNA is TGTGCCAGCCGCCCAGGGACAGGGGGCTACGAGCAGTACTTC. Encoded protein: CASRPGTGGYEQYF.

V and J are TRBV6-5 and TRBJ2-1; 8 bases match TRBD2. Unmatched junction bases numbered 4, after V lost 8 bases and J lost 4 bases. The CDR3 covers 13 residues. Germline CDR1 is MNHEY and CDR2 is SVGAGI. CDR3 in DNA: TGTGCCAGCTCGCGGGAGGATTACAATGAGCAGTTCTTC. Translating gives CASSREDYNEQFF.

This chain uses TRBV6-1 with TRBJ2-7; a weak D match, TRBD2 (6 bases). This CDR3 is 13 amino acids long. Germline V gives CDR1 MNHNS, CDR2 SASEGT. The CDR3 DNA reads as TGTGCCAGCAGTGAAGCTCCGGACTACGAGCAGCACGTC. Translating it yields CASSEAPDYEQHV.

This clone appeared a single time. The chain links TRBV14 to TRBJ1-4; tentative D call: TRBD1 (6 bases). Trimming shortened V by 4 bases and J by 10 bases, and 13 bases separated the two germline ends. The V gene's germline CDR1 is SGHDN and CDR2 FVKESK. CDR3 length: 13 amino acids. The CDR3 nucleotides read TGTGCCAGCAGCCGGAACAGGGAAGGAAAACTGTTTTTT. Protein product: CASSRNREGKLFF.

The chain links TRBV5-1 to TRBJ2-1; 7 bases match TRBD2. The V gene end was trimmed by 1 base and the J gene end by 1 base; junction bases not matched to a gene: 2. Germline CDR1 is SGHRS and CDR2 is YFSETQ. CDR3 length equals 15 residues. The CDR3, as DNA: TGCGCCAGCAGCTTGCAGGGAGGGTCCTACAATGAGCAGTTCTTC. Amino acid sequence: CASSLQGGSYNEQFF.

V gene TRBV11-2 combines with J gene TRBJ2-7; 10 bases line up with TRBD1. CDR3 length: 16 residues. Germline CDR1 reads SGHAT; CDR2 reads FQNNGV. J lost 3 bases, V lost 5 bases, and 10 bases had no gene match. This chain's CDR3 is CASSKTSGTGVYEQYV. CDR3 bases: TGTGCCAGCAGCAAAACATCCGGGACAGGGGTCTACGAGCAGTACGTC.

Of note for this clone: The junction departs from the called germline gene at one end, perhaps through a read error. The chain is built from TRBV7-2 and TRBJ2-2, with 15 positions matching TRBD2. The germline CDR1 and CDR2 sequences are SGHTA and FQGNSA. This CDR3 spans 19 amino acids. The CDR3 sequence: CASSLVGLAGGPGTGELFF. In nucleotides, the CDR3 is TGTGCCAGCAGTTTAGTTGGACTAGCGGGAGGGCCAGGGACCGGGGAGCTGTTTTTT.

This clone was counted between two and nine times. The rearrangement uses TRBV2 and TRBJ1-1; TRBD1 aligns across 8 bases. V was pared by 7 bases and J by 1 base, with 2 bases of the junction left unmatched. The CDR3 contains 13 residues. Per the germline V gene, CDR1 is SNHLY and CDR2 is FYNNEI. CDR3 bases: TGTGCCAGCAAAGGACAGGGGAACACTGAAGCTTTCTTT. Translated: CASKGQGNTEAFF.

The J gene is TRBJ1-2, the V gene TRBV10-1; the match to TRBD1 covers 11 bases. CDR3 length: 15 residues. CDR1 is WNHNN and CDR2 is SYGVQD in the germline V gene (reference sequence). The J segment lost 7 bases and the V segment lost 7 bases, leaving 11 bases of the junction unmatched. The CDR3 bases are TGCGCCAGCACCCTCCCTGGGACAGGGGGAGGTGGCTACACCTTC. This codes for CASTLPGTGGGGYTF.

J is TRBJ1-6 and V is TRBV19; D perhaps matches TRBD1 (5 bases). Deletions cut 5 bases from V and 7 bases from J, with 21 bases between. CDR1 and CDR2 from the germline V gene are LNHDA and SQIVND (reference sequence). There are 17 residues in the CDR3. The CDR3: CASSPSTGPTMNSPLHF. For the CDR3, the DNA is TGTGCCAGTAGTCCCTCCACAGGACCGACGATGAATTCACCCCTCCACTTT. Looking up the rest from reference TRBV19 and TRBJ1-6 gives the full variable domain: DGGITQSPKYLFRKEGQNVTLSCEQNLNHDAMYWYRQDPGQGLRLIYYSQIVNDFQKGDIAEGYSVSREKKESFPLTVTSAQKNPTAFYLCASSPSTGPTMNSPLHFGNGTRLTVT.

This chain uses TRBV19 with TRBJ1-5; D unresolved. The V end was cut by 9 bases, the J end by 3 bases, with 21 bases between. This CDR3 region has 16 residues. Germline V gene lookup returns CDR1 LNHDA and CDR2 SQIVND (reference sequence). The chain's CDR3 is CASTSTGIADNQPQHF. The CDR3 region has the DNA TGTGCCAGCACATCGACCGGAATCGCGGACAATCAGCCCCAGCATTTT.

This clone turned up a few times. The rearrangement links TRBV27 to TRBJ1-6; unclear D gene. The CDR3 is 14 amino acids. The germline V gene encodes CDR1 MNHEY and CDR2 SMNVEV (reference sequence). Trimming left V 5 bases short and J 5 bases short, with 10 bases between. Here the CDR3 DNA reads TGTGCCAGCAGTCGGCAGGCGCATAATTCACCCCTCCACTTT. Its protein is CASSRQAHNSPLHF.

This chain connects TRBV19 to TRBJ1-5; D may be TRBD1 (6 bases). The germline V gene encodes CDR1 LNHDA and CDR2 SQIVND (reference sequence). Trimming pared 3 bases from V and 5 bases from J, leaving 14 bases between. The CDR3 spans 15 residues. CDR3 in DNA: TGTGCCAGTAGTATTGACAGGCCCTCCTATCAGCCCCAGCATTTT. Its protein product is CASSIDRPSYQPQHF.

The chain uses TRBV12-5 and TRBJ2-7, with a tentative D call TRBD1 (5 bases). V lost 0 bases to trimming and J lost 6 bases, with 9 bases between them. This CDR3 region has 13 residues. Germline CDR1 LGHNT, CDR2 FRNRAP. The CDR3 spells CASGLVPGREQYV. CDR3 coding DNA: TGTGCTAGTGGTTTGGTACCAGGGCGCGAGCAGTACGTC.

The V and J genes are TRBV3-1 (or the pseudogene TRBV3-2) and TRBJ1-3; the match to TRBD1 covers 7 bases. Losses at the gene ends were 2 bases for V and 2 bases for J; bases not matched to a gene: 0. This CDR3 is built from 14 residues. CDR1 LGHDT and CDR2 YNNKEL come from the germline V gene (reference sequence). CDR3 bases: TGTGCCAGCAGCCAACAGGGGGCTGGAAACACCATATATTTT. It codes for CASSQQGAGNTIYF.

The rearrangement uses TRBV29-1 and TRBJ2-3; 10 nucleotides match TRBD2. In germline, CDR1 is SQVTM, CDR2 ANQGSEA. The trim removed 5 bases at V and 3 bases at J, leaving 5 bases unmatched. CDR3 length: 14 amino acids. The CDR3, as DNA: TGCAGCGTTCCTAGCGGGAGTCGGACAGATACGCAGTATTTT. Protein product: CSVPSGSRTDTQYF.

This chain links TRBV2 with TRBJ2-3; no firm D call. The V gene's germline CDR1 is SNHLY and CDR2 FYNNEI. The CDR3 spans 10 residues. V was shortened by 7 bases and J by 5 bases, with 4 bases between the two germline ends. The CDR3 region has the DNA TGTGCCAGCACCCTAGATACGCAGTATTTT. Translated, it gives CASTLDTQYF.

The genes are TRBV28 and TRBJ2-2, with TRBD1 matching 9 bases. The CDR3 runs 16 residues. With 2 bases clipped from V and 7 bases from J, the junction kept 8 bases outside the gene matches. The germline V gene has CDR1 MDHEN and CDR2 SYDVKM. CDR3 sequence: CASSLGTGISVGELFF. DNA of the CDR3: TGTGCCAGCAGTTTAGGGACAGGGATTTCTGTCGGGGAGCTGTTTTTT.

Written as DNA, the CDR3 is TGTGCCAGCAGTGTCGAGGAGTACAATGAGCAGTTCTTC. It specifies CASSVEEYNEQFF. The rearrangement links TRBV6-4 to TRBJ2-1; D is unclear. With 4 bases removed from V and 4 bases from J, the gap between germline ends came to 8 bases. Germline V CDR1 and CDR2: MRHNA, SNTAGT. This CDR3 has 13 residues.